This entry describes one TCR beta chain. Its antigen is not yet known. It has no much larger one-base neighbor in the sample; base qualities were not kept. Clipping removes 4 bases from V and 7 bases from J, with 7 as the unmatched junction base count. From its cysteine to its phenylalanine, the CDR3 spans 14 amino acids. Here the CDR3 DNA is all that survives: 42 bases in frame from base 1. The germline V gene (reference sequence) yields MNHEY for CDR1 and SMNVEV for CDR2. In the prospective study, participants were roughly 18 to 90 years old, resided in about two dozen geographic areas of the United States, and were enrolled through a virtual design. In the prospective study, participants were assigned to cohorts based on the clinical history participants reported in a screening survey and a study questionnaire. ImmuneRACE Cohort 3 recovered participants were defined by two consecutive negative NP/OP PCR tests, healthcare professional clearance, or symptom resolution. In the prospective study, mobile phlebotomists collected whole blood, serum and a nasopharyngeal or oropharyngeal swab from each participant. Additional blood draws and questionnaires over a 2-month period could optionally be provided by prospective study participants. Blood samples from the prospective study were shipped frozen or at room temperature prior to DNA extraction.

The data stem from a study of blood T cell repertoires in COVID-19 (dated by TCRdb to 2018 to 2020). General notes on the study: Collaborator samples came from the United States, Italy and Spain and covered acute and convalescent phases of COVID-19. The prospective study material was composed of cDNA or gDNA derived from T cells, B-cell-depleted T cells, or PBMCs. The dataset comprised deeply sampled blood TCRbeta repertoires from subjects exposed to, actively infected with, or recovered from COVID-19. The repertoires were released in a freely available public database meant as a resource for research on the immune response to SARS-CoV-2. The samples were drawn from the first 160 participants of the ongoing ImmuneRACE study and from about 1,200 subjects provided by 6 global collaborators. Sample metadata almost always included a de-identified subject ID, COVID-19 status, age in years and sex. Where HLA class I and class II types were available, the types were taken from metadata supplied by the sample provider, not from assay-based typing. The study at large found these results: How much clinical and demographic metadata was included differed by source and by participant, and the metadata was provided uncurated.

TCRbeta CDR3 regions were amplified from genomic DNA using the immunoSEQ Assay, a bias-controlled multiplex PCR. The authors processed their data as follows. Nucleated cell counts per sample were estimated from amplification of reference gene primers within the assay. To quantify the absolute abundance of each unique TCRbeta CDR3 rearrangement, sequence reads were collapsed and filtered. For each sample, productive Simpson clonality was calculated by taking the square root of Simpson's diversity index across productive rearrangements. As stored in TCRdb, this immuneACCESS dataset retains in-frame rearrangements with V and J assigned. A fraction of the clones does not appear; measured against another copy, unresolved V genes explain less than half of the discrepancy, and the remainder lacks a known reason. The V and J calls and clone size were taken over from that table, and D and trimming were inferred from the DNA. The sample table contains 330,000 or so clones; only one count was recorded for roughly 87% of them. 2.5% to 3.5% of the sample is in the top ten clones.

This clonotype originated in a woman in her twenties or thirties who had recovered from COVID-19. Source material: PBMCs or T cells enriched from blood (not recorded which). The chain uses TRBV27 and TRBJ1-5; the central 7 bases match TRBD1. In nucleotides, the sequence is TGTGCCAGCAGTTCCGACAGGGATATACAGCCCCAGCATTTT. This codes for CASSSDRDIQPQHF.